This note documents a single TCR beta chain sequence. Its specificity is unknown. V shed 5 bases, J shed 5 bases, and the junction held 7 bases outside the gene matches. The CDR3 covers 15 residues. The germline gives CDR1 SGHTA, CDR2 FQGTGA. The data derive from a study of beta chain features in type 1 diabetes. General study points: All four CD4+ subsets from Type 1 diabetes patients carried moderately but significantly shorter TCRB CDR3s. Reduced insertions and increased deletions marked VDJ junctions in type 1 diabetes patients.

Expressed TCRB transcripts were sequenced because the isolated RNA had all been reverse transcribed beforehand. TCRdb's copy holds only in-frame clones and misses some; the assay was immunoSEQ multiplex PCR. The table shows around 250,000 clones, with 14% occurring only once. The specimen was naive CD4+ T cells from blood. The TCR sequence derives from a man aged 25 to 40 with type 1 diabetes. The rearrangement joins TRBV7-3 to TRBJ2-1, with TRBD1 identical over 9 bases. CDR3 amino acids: CASSQGDRANNEQFF. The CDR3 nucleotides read TGTGCCAGCAGCCAGGGGGACAGGGCGAACAATGAGCAGTTCTTC. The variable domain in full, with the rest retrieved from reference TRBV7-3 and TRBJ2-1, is GAGVSQTPSNKVTEKGKYVELRCDPISGHTALYWYRQSLGQGPEFLIYFQGTGAADDSGLPNDRFFAVRPEGSVSTLKIQRTERGDSAVYLCASSQGDRANNEQFFGPGTRLTVL.